The 28 T cell receptor beta chains listed next were all sequenced from one sample in a study of blood T cell repertoires in COVID-19. Measured with immunoSEQ multiplex PCR; TCRdb has only the in-frame clones, and not every one. The sample holds 200,000 to 250,000 clones, around 80% seen once. The sequencing sample was made of peripheral blood. The receptors derive from a human donor in a cohort sampled during active COVID-19.

The chain uses TRBV14 and TRBJ2-3; D gene unclear. The CDR3 has 14 residues. The V and J ends lost 4 bases and 0 bases respectively, with 8 bases between them. Germline values: CDR1 SGHDN, CDR2 FVKESK. CDR3 sequence reads: CASSPTWSTDTQYF. CDR3 sequence (DNA): TGTGCCAGCAGCCCGACATGGAGCACAGATACGCAGTATTTT. The whole variable domain, filled in from reference TRBV14 and TRBJ2-3, reads EAGVTQFPSHSVIEKGQTVTLRCDPISGHDNLYWYRRVMGKEIKFLLHFVKESKQDESGMPNNRFLAERTGGTYSTLKVQPAELEDSGVYFCASSPTWSTDTQYFGPGTRLTVL.

The chain couples TRBV28 to TRBJ1-2; TRBD1 is a possible D gene (6 bases). This CDR3 is built from 15 residues. Trimming took 4 bases from V and 7 from J, leaving 19 bases between them. CDR1 is MDHEN, CDR2 SYDVKM, per germline. This chain's CDR3 is CASSSPRGGMVGYTF. CDR3 nucleotide sequence: TGTGCCAGCAGTTCCCCCAGGGGAGGGATGGTTGGCTACACCTTC.

V gene TRBV30 combines with J gene TRBJ2-1; TRBD2 matches 10 bases. CDR1 GTSNPN and CDR2 SVGIG come from the germline V gene (reference sequence). V lost 5 bases and J lost 0; bases outside the gene matches: 7. CDR3 length: 16 residues. DNA of the CDR3: TGTGCCTGGGGAGCGGGGGGGTCCCCCTCCTACAATGAGCAGTTCTTC. This codes for CAWGAGGSPSYNEQFF.

The V call is TRBV5-1, the J call TRBJ2-1; 13 bases fit TRBD2. Losses at the gene ends were 1 base for V and 8 bases for J; bases not matched to a gene: 3. The CDR3 extends over 15 amino acids. Germline V CDR1 and CDR2: SGHRS, YFSETQ. CDR3 nucleotide sequence: TGCGCCAGCAGCTTGACTAGCGGGAGGGTTCATGAGCAGTTCTTC. This gives the protein CASSLTSGRVHEQFF.

The V call is TRBV28, the J call TRBJ1-2, with a weak D call TRBD1 (6 bases). Between the trimmed V and J ends, which lost 6 bases and 5 bases, there was a span of 16 bases. This CDR3 is 14 amino acids long. Germline V gene data show CDR1 as MDHEN and CDR2 as SYDVKM. CDR3 protein: CASRGQSGSYGYTF. CDR3 nucleotides: TGTGCCAGCAGGGGACAATCAGGGTCTTATGGCTACACCTTC.

The chain combines TRBV10-2 with TRBJ1-1; tentative D call: TRBD1 (5 bases). Deletions cut 4 bases from V and 5 bases from J, with 11 bases between. In germline, CDR1 is WSHSY, CDR2 SAAADI. The CDR3 sequence is 13 residues long. The CDR3 here is CASSVRGITEAFF. The CDR3 DNA is TGCGCCAGCAGTGTACGGGGGATAACTGAAGCTTTCTTT.

The genes are TRBV14 and TRBJ1-2; D unclear. Trimming shortened V by 2 bases and J by 5 bases, and 9 bases separated the two germline ends. The CDR3 is 13 residues long. Germline CDR1 reads SGHDN; CDR2 reads FVKESK. The CDR3 DNA reads TGTGCCAGCAGCCAACGGAGGAGGTATGGCTACACCTTC. This codes for CASSQRRRYGYTF.

The J gene is TRBJ1-2, the V gene TRBV5-4; D is unclear. The CDR3 is 13 amino acids. Germline loops: CDR1 SGHNT, CDR2 YYREEE (reference sequence). Trimming shortened V by 7 bases and J by 5 bases, and 15 bases separated the two germline ends. The CDR3 region is CASARDEGYGYTF. CDR3 bases: TGTGCCAGCGCCCGGGATGAGGGATATGGCTACACCTTC.

The chain joins TRBV1 to TRBJ1-5; the D call TRBD1 from the table was never checked on the DNA. TRBV1 is designated a pseudogene. This CDR3 spans 14 amino acids. This CDR3 reads CTSLTWTDDQPQHF. Written as DNA, the CDR3 is TGCACCAGCCTGACTTGGACAGACGATCAGCCCCAGCATTTT.

The chain couples TRBV7-9 to TRBJ2-5, with 9 bases matching TRBD1. The ends lost 5 bases at V and 2 bases at J; junction bases unmatched: 3. The CDR3 length is 14 residues. Germline CDR1 and CDR2: SEHNR and FQNEAQ (reference sequence). DNA for the CDR3: TGTGCCAGCAGCACCGGACAGGGGCAAGAGACCCAGTACTTC. Translating it yields CASSTGQGQETQYF.

The chain has TRBV27 and TRBJ2-4; 10 bases map to TRBD2. This CDR3 is built from 15 residues. Per germline, CDR1 MNHEY and CDR2 SMNVEV (reference sequence). Unmatched junction bases numbered 13, after V lost 2 bases and J lost 15 bases. CDR3 amino acids: CASSLLLGSGGALYF. DNA for the CDR3: TGTGCCAGCAGTTTACTCTTAGGGAGCGGGGGGGCCTTGTACTTC.

This CDR3 reads CASRRQGRDSSYEQYF. The DNA of the CDR3 is TGTGCCAGTAGAAGACAGGGCAGGGATTCCTCCTACGAGCAGTACTTC. The rearrangement uses TRBV19 and TRBJ2-7; 7 bases fit TRBD1. Germline loops: CDR1 LNHDA, CDR2 SQIVND (reference sequence). This CDR3 has 16 amino acids. After removal of 6 bases from V and 0 bases from J, the junction contained 11 bases not matched to a gene.

For the CDR3, the DNA is TGTGCCATCGGGGGGACTAGCGGAGAGCAGTACTTC. This gives the protein CAIGGTSGEQYF. V gene TRBV10-3 combines with J gene TRBJ2-7, with TRBD2 matching over 11 bases. This CDR3 spans 12 amino acids. Germline-derived CDR1 and CDR2 are ENHRY and SYGVKD. The ends lost 8 bases at V and 7 bases at J; junction bases unmatched: 4.

The chain joins TRBV28 to TRBJ2-3, with a weak D call TRBD2 (6 bases). V was clipped by 10 bases and J by 0 bases, with 14 bases between them. The germline V gene has CDR1 MDHEN and CDR2 SYDVKM. This CDR3 contains 14 residues. CDR3 DNA sequence: TGTGCCATCTCTAGCGTTTCTAGCACAGATACGCAGTATTTT. Protein sequence: CAISSVSSTDTQYF.

The V call is TRBV2, the J call TRBJ1-5; TRBD1 might be the D (5 bases). V was cut by 2 bases and J by 11 bases, with 13 bases left in between. The CDR3 is 13 amino acids. Germline V gene lookup returns CDR1 SNHLY and CDR2 FYNNEI. CDR3 region: CASSERREGAQHF. In nucleotides, the CDR3 is TGTGCCAGCAGTGAACGGCGAGAAGGGGCCCAGCATTTT.

This chain connects TRBV4-1 to TRBJ2-1; 9 bases line up with TRBD2. CDR1 MGHRA and CDR2 YSYEKL come from the germline V gene. The CDR3 length is 15 residues. V was clipped by 4 bases and J by 5 bases; unmatched bases: 6. The CDR3 DNA sequence: TGCGCCAGCAGCCCTCTAGCGGGGAGCAACAATGAGCAGTTCTTC. Amino acid sequence: CASSPLAGSNNEQFF.

The chain couples TRBV5-1 to TRBJ2-5; a weak D match, TRBD1 (6 bases). The CDR3 contains 14 residues. Trimming left V 3 bases short and J 4 bases short, with 13 bases between. Germline CDR1 reads SGHRS; CDR2 reads YFSETQ. CDR3: CASSSITGRETQYF. In DNA form, the CDR3 reads TGCGCCAGCAGCTCAATTACAGGGAGAGAGACCCAGTACTTC.

This clone was counted a few times. The chain links TRBV12-5 to TRBJ2-7, with D perhaps TRBD1 (6 bases). Germline lookup yields CDR1 LGHNT and CDR2 FRNRAP. This CDR3 spans 12 amino acids. The V gene lost 7 bases and the J gene lost 1 base, with 8 bases spanning the gap. CDR3 sequence (DNA): TGTGCTAGTGTACAGGGATCCTACGAGCAGTACTTC. It specifies CASVQGSYEQYF.

This chain links TRBV6-4 with TRBJ1-2; D is unresolved. Deletions cut 2 bases from V and 4 bases from J, with 5 bases between. The germline CDR1 and CDR2 sequences are MRHNA and SNTAGT. The CDR3 spans 12 residues. In nucleotides, the CDR3 is TGTGCCAGCAGTGACGACACCTATGGCTACACCTTC. This translates into CASSDDTYGYTF.

Only a few counts were recorded for this clone. V and J are TRBV4-1 and TRBJ1-1, with D tentatively TRBD1 (6 bases). CDR1 MGHRA and CDR2 YSYEKL come from the germline V gene. The CDR3 is 15 amino acids. V dropped 0 bases and J dropped 4 bases, with 12 bases sitting between them. This CDR3 is CASSQETQGSTEAFF. CDR3 coding DNA: TGCGCCAGCAGCCAAGAAACGCAGGGGTCCACTGAAGCTTTCTTT.

This clone was found a few times. The gene calls are TRBV6-5 and TRBJ1-5; 8 bases map to TRBD1. This CDR3 region has 15 residues. After removal of 6 bases from V and 4 bases from J, the junction contained 8 bases not matched to a gene. CDR1 and CDR2 (germline): MNHEY, SVGAGI. The CDR3 region has the DNA TGTGCCAGCAGCATGCAGGGGGCCTTTAATCAGCCCCAGCATTTT. Protein sequence: CASSMQGAFNQPQHF.

The chain carries TRBV7-9 and TRBJ2-1; TRBD1 matches 8 bases. Trimming removed 5 bases from V and 5 bases from J; junction bases left unmatched: 8. This CDR3 is 15 amino acids long. Germline V CDR1 and CDR2: SEHNR, FQNEAQ (reference sequence). This CDR3 is CASSPRGQADNEQFF. CDR3 coding DNA: TGTGCCAGCAGCCCCCGGGGACAGGCTGACAATGAGCAGTTCTTC.

The genes are TRBV5-5 and TRBJ1-5; D not resolved. The CDR3 is made up of 17 amino acids. With 4 bases removed from V and 4 bases from J, the gap between germline ends came to 21 bases. From germline, CDR1 is SGHKS and CDR2 YYEKEE (reference sequence). In nucleotides, the CDR3 is TGTGCCAGCAGCCCCTCAAGAGGGAGCGTCGGGAATCAGCCCCAGCATTTT. Protein sequence: CASSPSRGSVGNQPQHF.

The CDR3 region is CASSSGRTQQFF. CDR3 nucleotide sequence: TGTGCCAGCTCCTCCGGACGGACACAACAGTTCTTC. V and J are TRBV18 and TRBJ2-1; possibly TRBD1 for D (5 bases). V was pared by 6 bases and J by 13 bases, with 16 bases between. CDR3 length: 12 amino acids. Looked up from germline, CDR1 is KGHSH and CDR2 is LQKENI.

The V gene is TRBV19, the J gene TRBJ1-1; D is undetermined. Germline V CDR1 and CDR2: LNHDA, SQIVND (reference sequence). Trimming removed 6 bases at V and 2 bases at J, with 10 bases between. This CDR3 contains 13 residues. The CDR3 sequence is CASREAGNTEAFF. CDR3 DNA sequence: TGTGCCAGTAGGGAGGCGGGTAACACTGAAGCTTTCTTT.

This clone occurred many times. The V and J genes are TRBV28 and TRBJ1-3, with TRBD1 as a possible D gene (6 bases). With 4 bases removed from V and 0 bases from J, the gap between germline ends came to 16 bases. This CDR3 comprises 17 residues. Germline loops: CDR1 MDHEN, CDR2 SYDVKM. CDR3 in amino acids: CASSYTLLRGSGNTIYF. The DNA of the CDR3 is TGTGCCAGCAGTTATACCTTACTCAGGGGCTCTGGAAACACCATATATTTT.

This chain connects TRBV28 to TRBJ2-1; 7 positions match TRBD2. CDR3 length: 13 residues. V shed 6 bases and J 10 bases; nucleotides not matched to a gene: 9. The germline V gene encodes CDR1 MDHEN and CDR2 SYDVKM. The CDR3 is CASRGPSGPEQFF. Here the CDR3 DNA reads TGTGCCAGCAGGGGCCCTAGCGGACCCGAGCAGTTCTTC. The variable domain in full, completed from reference TRBV28 and TRBJ2-1, reads DVKVTQSSRYLVKRTGEKVFLECVQDMDHENMFWYRQDPGLGLRLIYFSYDVKMKEKGDIPEGYSVSREKKERFSLILESASTNQTSMYLCASRGPSGPEQFFGPGTRLTVL.

The rearrangement links TRBV6-5 to TRBJ1-1, with 9 bases identical to TRBD1. The CDR3 spans 13 residues. V trimming: 6 bases; J trimming: 8 bases; junction bases outside the gene matches: 7. The V gene's germline CDR1 is MNHEY and CDR2 SVGAGI. CDR3 nucleotides: TGTGCCAGCAGCTACAGGGGGCCCTCGGAAGCTTTCTTT. Its translation is CASSYRGPSEAFF.